This T cell receptor (beta chain) was obtained from a study of T cell responses to AZD1222 COVID-19 vaccine. Method: immunoSEQ multiplex PCR; TCRdb's copy keeps in-frame clones and lacks some. Of fewer than 70,000 clones in the sample, around nine tenths were seen once. V was clipped by 3 bases and J by 0 bases; unmatched bases: 7. The CDR3 totals 18 residues. From germline, CDR1 is SGDLS and CDR2 YYNGEE. This sample comprised peripheral blood, obtained on day 0 of AZD1222 vaccination. This rearrangement joins TRBV9 to TRBJ2-6; 9 nucleotides align to TRBD1. The source is an adult in good health. In DNA, the CDR3 is TGTGCCAGCAGCGCTAGGGACAGGGCGAACTCTGGGGCCAACGTCCTGACTTTC. Protein product: CASSARDRANSGANVLTF.